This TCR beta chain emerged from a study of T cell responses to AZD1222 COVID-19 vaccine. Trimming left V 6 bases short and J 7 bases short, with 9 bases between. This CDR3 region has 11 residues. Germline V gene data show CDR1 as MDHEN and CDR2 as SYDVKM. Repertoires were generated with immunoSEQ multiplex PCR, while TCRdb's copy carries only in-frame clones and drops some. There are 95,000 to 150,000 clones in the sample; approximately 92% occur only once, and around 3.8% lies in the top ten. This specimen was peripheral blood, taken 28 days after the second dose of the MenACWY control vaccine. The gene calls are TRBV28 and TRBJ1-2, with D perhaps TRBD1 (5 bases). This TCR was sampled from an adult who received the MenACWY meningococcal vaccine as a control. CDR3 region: CASSTGRGYTF. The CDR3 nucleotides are TGTGCCAGCAGCACGGGACGTGGCTACACCTTC.